This T cell receptor (beta chain) was recovered during a study of blood T cell repertoires in COVID-19. Across the study: PBMCs, B-cell-depleted T cells, or T cells provided the cDNA or gDNA that made up the material.

Germline values: CDR1 LNHNV, CDR2 YYDKDF (reference sequence). The CDR3 spans 14 residues. V was pared by 8 bases and J by 5 bases, with 8 bases of the junction left unmatched. In the original analysis: Estimation of nucleated cell counts was performed using reference gene primer amplification. This table comes from immunoSEQ multiplex PCR, and its TCRdb copy is limited to in-frame clones, with some not included. V and J calls and clone size are as listed in that table; D and trimming were resolved from the DNA. The sample consists of 250,000 to 400,000 clones, about 87% of them appearing once. Seattle cases were enrolled at active infection and followed longitudinally.

The TCR comes from a woman aged 25-40 years with COVID-19, enrolled during active disease. The chain is built from TRBV15 and TRBJ2-5, with 10 positions matching TRBD1. The specimen sequenced was peripheral blood. Here the CDR3 reads CATGQGVLWETQYF. The CDR3 DNA reads as TGTGCCACCGGACAGGGGGTCCTTTGGGAGACCCAGTACTTC. Combining the CDR3 with reference TRBV15 and TRBJ2-5 gives the whole variable domain DAMVIQNPRYQVTQFGKPVTLSCSQTLNHNVMYWYQQKSSQAPKLLFHYYDKDFNNEADTPDNFQSRRPNTSFCFLDIRSPGLGDTAMYLCATGQGVLWETQYFGPGTRLLVL.